This TCR beta chain was sequenced during a study of blood T cell repertoires in COVID-19. Germline V gene data show CDR1 as ENHRY and CDR2 as SYGVKD. CDR3 length: 18 residues. Trimming removed 4 bases from V and 5 bases from J; junction bases left unmatched: 15. Per the study methods: The authors estimated nucleated cell counts from reference gene primer amplification. Sequencing was performed with immunoSEQ multiplex PCR; in TCRdb, only in-frame clones are kept and a portion is missing. V, J and clone size derive from that table, while D and trimming were established from the DNA sequence. The sample holds under 250,000 clones, approximately 84% seen once.

Sequenced material: PBMCs or T cells enriched from blood (not recorded which). The sequence derives from a man between 40 and 49 years old who had recovered from COVID-19. J is TRBJ2-1 and V is TRBV10-3; 9 bases match TRBD2. Written as DNA, the CDR3 is TGTGCCATCAGTGGCTCGCGACTAGCGGACGGAACGCACAATGAGCAGTTCTTC. Its translation is CAISGSRLADGTHNEQFF.